These 22 T cell receptor beta chains were sequenced from one sample in a study of blood T cell repertoires in COVID-19 (dated by TCRdb to 2019 to 2021). Libraries were constructed by the immunoSEQ multiplex PCR assay. As stored in TCRdb, this immuneACCESS dataset retains in-frame rearrangements with V and J assigned. A fraction of the clones does not appear; measured against another copy, unresolved V genes explain less than half of the discrepancy, and the remainder lacks a known reason. This sample gives 250,000 to 350,000 clones in total; roughly 88% of them show up just once. Of the sample, 3% falls within the top ten clones. Sequencing used peripheral blood. These receptors came from a woman in her thirties with active or convalescent COVID-19.

This chain joins TRBV28 and TRBJ2-7, with 7 positions matching TRBD1. CDR1 and CDR2 from the germline V gene are MDHEN and SYDVKM. The CDR3 totals 16 residues. Trimming removed 2 bases from V and 1 base from J; junction bases left unmatched: 8. The CDR3 DNA reads as TGTGCCAGCAGTTTAAGGGACAGATCTAGATCCTACGAGCAGTACTTC. This codes for CASSLRDRSRSYEQYF.

The V and J genes are TRBV11-3 and TRBJ2-3, with D hard to call. This CDR3 is 16 amino acids long. V gave up 1 base and J gave up 0 bases, with 11 bases separating them. Germline V CDR1 and CDR2: SGHNT, YENEEA. In DNA form, the CDR3 reads TGTGCCAGCAGCTTAGGTAGTCCTTCTAGCACAGATACGCAGTATTTT. Protein product: CASSLGSPSSTDTQYF.

The chain carries TRBV7-3 and TRBJ1-1; 8 bases fit TRBD1. Germline V lookup: CDR1 SGHTA, CDR2 FQGTGA. Trimming took 5 bases from V and 5 from J; bases not matched to a gene: 4. The CDR3 covers 13 residues. CDR3 sequence reads: CASSNNRGTEAFF. The CDR3 nucleotides are TGTGCCAGCAGCAACAACAGGGGGACTGAAGCTTTCTTT.

This chain connects TRBV7-2 to TRBJ1-2, with a tentative D call TRBD1 (6 bases). The CDR3 is 17 amino acids. The germline V and J ends were trimmed by 1 base and 3 bases, with 18 bases remaining between them. Germline V gene sequence: CDR1 SGHTA, CDR2 FQGNSA. The CDR3 DNA is TGTGCCAGCAGCTTAGAGGCTATTCGGGGGGGCCACTATGGCTACACCTTC. Protein sequence: CASSLEAIRGGHYGYTF. The full variable domain, its missing parts supplied by reference TRBV7-2 and TRBJ1-2, is GAGVSQSPSNKVTEKGKDVELRCDPISGHTALYWYRQSLGQGLEFLIYFQGNSAPDKSGLPSDRFSAERTGGSVSTLTIQRTQQEDSAVYLCASSLEAIRGGHYGYTFGSGTRLTVV.

This clone was seen a few times. The V call is TRBV6-5, the J call TRBJ2-7; possible D gene TRBD2, 5 bases. The V gene's germline CDR1 is MNHEY and CDR2 SVGAGI. This CDR3 spans 16 amino acids. V was pared by 1 base and J by 3 bases, with 16 bases between. The chain's CDR3 is CASSYYGQPGIYEQYF. CDR3 nucleotides: TGTGCCAGCAGTTACTACGGGCAGCCGGGGATCTACGAGCAGTACTTC.

V usage is TRBV7-3 and J usage is TRBJ2-5; TRBD1 aligns across 9 bases. There are 14 residues in the CDR3. V gave up 5 bases and J gave up 3 bases; unmatched junction bases: 4. CDR1 is SGHTA, CDR2 FQGTGA, per germline. This CDR3 is CASSEGTGKETQYF. In DNA, the CDR3 is TGTGCCAGCAGCGAGGGGACAGGGAAAGAGACCCAGTACTTC.

This chain joins TRBV28 and TRBJ1-4, with D maybe TRBD1 (6 bases). The ends were cut back, 5 bases at V and 7 bases at J, with 17 bases in the middle. This CDR3 contains 15 residues. The germline V gene has CDR1 MDHEN and CDR2 SYDVKM. The CDR3 spells CASSISTGLSEKLFF. CDR3 in DNA: TGTGCCAGCAGTATATCAACAGGGCTATCTGAAAAACTGTTTTTT.

The J gene is TRBJ1-1, the V gene TRBV2; 7 bases map to TRBD1. Per the germline V gene, CDR1 is SNHLY and CDR2 is FYNNEI. This CDR3 spans 15 amino acids. V trimming: 8 bases; J trimming: 7 bases; junction bases outside the gene matches: 16. CDR3 sequence (DNA): TGTGCCAGCGCCCCCGGGGGACAGCCGGTAGTTGAAGCTTTCTTT. Its translation: CASAPGGQPVVEAFF. The entire variable domain, with the rest obtained from reference TRBV2 and TRBJ1-1, is as follows: EPEVTQTPSHQVTQMGQEVILRCVPISNHLYFYWYRQILGQKVEFLVSFYNNEISEKSEIFDDQFSVERPDGSNFTLKIRSTKLEDSAMYFCASAPGGQPVVEAFFGQGTRLTVV.

The rearrangement uses TRBV19 and TRBJ2-5; 9 nucleotides match TRBD1. This CDR3 is 13 amino acids long. Germline lookup yields CDR1 LNHDA and CDR2 SQIVND (reference sequence). The junction had 4 bases not matched to a gene; V was cut back by 9 bases and J by 2 bases. This CDR3 is CASRGTGQETQYF. The CDR3 DNA reads TGTGCCAGCCGAGGGACAGGGCAAGAGACCCAGTACTTC.

The chain recombines TRBV2 with TRBJ2-7; 7 bases match TRBD1. V lost 4 bases, J lost 2 bases, and 11 bases stayed unmatched. Germline V gene lookup returns CDR1 SNHLY and CDR2 FYNNEI. The CDR3 length is 16 residues. The CDR3: CASSGPGTDDPYEQYF. The CDR3 coding sequence is TGTGCCAGCAGTGGACCAGGGACAGACGATCCCTACGAGCAGTACTTC. The variable domain in full, completed from reference TRBV2 and TRBJ2-7, reads EPEVTQTPSHQVTQMGQEVILRCVPISNHLYFYWYRQILGQKVEFLVSFYNNEISEKSEIFDDQFSVERPDGSNFTLKIRSTKLEDSAMYFCASSGPGTDDPYEQYFGPGTRLTVT.

The gene calls are TRBV7-3 and TRBJ2-1; 13 nucleotides line up with TRBD2. The germline gives CDR1 SGHTA, CDR2 FQGTGA. The CDR3 has 15 amino acids. J gave up 9 bases and V 4 bases, and 6 bases lay outside the gene matches. The DNA for the CDR3 is TGTGCCAGCAGCTCTACTAGCGGGGGGGCGGTTGAGCAGTTCTTC. It yields the protein CASSSTSGGAVEQFF.

This clone has only one observation. V is TRBV5-6 and J is TRBJ1-1, with 9 nucleotides matching TRBD1. V trimming: 4 bases; J trimming: 5 bases; junction bases outside the gene matches: 9. The CDR3 totals 15 residues. Germline CDR1 and CDR2: SGHDT and YYEEEE. CDR3 sequence reads: CASSPEDRGWTEAFF. CDR3 nucleotide sequence: TGTGCCAGCAGCCCGGAGGACAGGGGTTGGACTGAAGCTTTCTTT.

The CDR3 loop reads CASSLSGGPVETQYF. CDR3 nucleotides: TGCGCCAGCAGCTTGAGCGGGGGGCCCGTAGAGACCCAGTACTTC. The V and J genes are TRBV5-1 and TRBJ2-5, with 9 bases that match TRBD2. The V gene's germline CDR1 is SGHRS and CDR2 YFSETQ. The CDR3 is 15 amino acids. The J segment lost 4 bases and the V segment lost 1 base, leaving 5 bases of the junction unmatched.

This sequence joins TRBV10-3 and TRBJ2-3; D possibly corresponds to TRBD1 (6 bases). V gave up 0 bases and J gave up 6 bases, with 16 bases separating them. CDR1 is ENHRY, CDR2 SYGVKD, per germline. CDR3 length: 16 residues. The CDR3 bases are TGTGCCATCAGTGAGTCGGGGAGACAGGTCTTGGATACGCAGTATTTT. Its translation: CAISESGRQVLDTQYF.

The chain combines TRBV5-1 with TRBJ1-4; unclear D gene. V was clipped by 0 bases and J by 3 bases, with 6 bases between them. The V gene's germline CDR1 is SGHRS and CDR2 YFSETQ. The CDR3 length is 14 residues. In DNA form, the CDR3 reads TGCGCCAGCAGCTTGGAGTCAGCTAATGAAAAACTGTTTTTT. Amino acid sequence: CASSLESANEKLFF.

The genes are TRBV27 and TRBJ1-1, with D unresolved. V was cut by 3 bases and J by 1 base, with 9 bases left in between. The CDR3 has 14 amino acids. Germline CDR1 and CDR2: MNHEY and SMNVEV (reference sequence). The CDR3 region has the DNA TGTGCCAGCAGTTTTCTACGCCCGAACACTGAAGCTTTCTTT. Protein sequence: CASSFLRPNTEAFF.

The chain is built from TRBV15 and TRBJ1-3; 8 nucleotides align to TRBD1. With 3 bases clipped from V and 4 bases from J, the junction kept 5 bases outside the gene matches. The CDR3 runs 15 residues. In germline, CDR1 is LNHNV, CDR2 YYDKDF (reference sequence). CDR3 region: CATSRDRVEGNTIYF. DNA for the CDR3: TGTGCCACCAGCAGGGACAGGGTGGAAGGAAACACCATATATTTT.

CDR3 amino acids: CASSLAGLDGQFF. Written as DNA, the CDR3 is TGTGCCAGCAGCTTAGCTGGCCTAGATGGGCAGTTCTTC. The chain carries TRBV7-2 and TRBJ2-1; D is undetermined. The CDR3 is 13 residues long. The germline gives CDR1 SGHTA, CDR2 FQGNSA. Trimming stripped 0 bases from V and 12 bases from J, with 12 bases between.

V usage is TRBV10-1 and J usage is TRBJ2-7, with D possibly being TRBD2 (6 bases). The CDR3 spans 15 residues. The germline gives CDR1 WNHNN, CDR2 SYGVQD (reference sequence). V lost 3 bases to trimming and J lost 0 bases, with 12 bases between them. The CDR3 DNA sequence: TGCGCCAGCAGTGACCGTCGGGGGAACTCCTACGAGCAGTACTTC. The encoded protein is CASSDRRGNSYEQYF.

The J gene is TRBJ2-1, the V gene TRBV24-1; TRBD1 agrees at 7 bases. The CDR3 length is 17 residues. Trimming at V came to 0 bases and at J to 6 bases, leaving 10 bases not matched to a gene. Germline V gene sequence: CDR1 KGHDR, CDR2 SFDVKD. The CDR3 DNA reads TGTGCCACCAGTGATTTGCCGGAGACAGGGAAGGGCAATGAGCAGTTCTTC. Residues: CATSDLPETGKGNEQFF.

J is TRBJ1-2 and V is TRBV27; perhaps TRBD1 as D (5 bases). The germline V and J ends were trimmed by 6 bases and 8 bases, with 19 bases remaining between them. The CDR3 length is 14 residues. From germline, CDR1 is MNHEY and CDR2 SMNVEV (reference sequence). CDR3 in DNA: TGTGCCAGCAGACCCGGGGGGTCGGGTTTGGGCTACACCTTC. Protein sequence: CASRPGGSGLGYTF.

The chain uses TRBV4-2 and TRBJ1-5, with D unclear. V lost 0 bases and J 4 bases, leaving 7 bases between the germline ends. This CDR3 has 14 residues. Looked up from germline, CDR1 is LGHNA and CDR2 is YNFKEQ. The CDR3 DNA follows: TGTGCCAGCAGCCAAGAGGGCACGAATCAGCCCCAGCATTTT. Encoded protein: CASSQEGTNQPQHF.